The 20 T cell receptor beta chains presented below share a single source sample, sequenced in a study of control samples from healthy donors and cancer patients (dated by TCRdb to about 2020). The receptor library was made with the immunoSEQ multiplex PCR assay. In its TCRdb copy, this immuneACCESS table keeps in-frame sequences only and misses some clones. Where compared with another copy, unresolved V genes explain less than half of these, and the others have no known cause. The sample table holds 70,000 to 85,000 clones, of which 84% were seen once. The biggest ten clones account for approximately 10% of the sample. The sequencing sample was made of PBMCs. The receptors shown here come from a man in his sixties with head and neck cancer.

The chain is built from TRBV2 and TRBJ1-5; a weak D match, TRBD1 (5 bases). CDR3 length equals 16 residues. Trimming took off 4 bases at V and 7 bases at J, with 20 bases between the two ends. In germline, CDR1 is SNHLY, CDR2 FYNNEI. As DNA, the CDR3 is TGTGCCAGCAGTGGTGAACGGCAGGGCCCCAAACAGCCCCAGCATTTT. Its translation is CASSGERQGPKQPQHF. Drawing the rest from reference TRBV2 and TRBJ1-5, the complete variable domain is EPEVTQTPSHQVTQMGQEVILRCVPISNHLYFYWYRQILGQKVEFLVSFYNNEISEKSEIFDDQFSVERPDGSNFTLKIRSTKLEDSAMYFCASSGERQGPKQPQHFGDGTRLSIL.

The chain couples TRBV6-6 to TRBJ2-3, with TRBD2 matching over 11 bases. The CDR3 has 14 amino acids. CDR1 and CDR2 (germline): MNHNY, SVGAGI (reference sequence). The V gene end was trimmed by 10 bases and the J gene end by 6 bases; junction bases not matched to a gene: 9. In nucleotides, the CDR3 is TGTGCCACCAGACTAGCGGGGTGGGGGGATACGCAGTATTTT. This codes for CATRLAGWGDTQYF.

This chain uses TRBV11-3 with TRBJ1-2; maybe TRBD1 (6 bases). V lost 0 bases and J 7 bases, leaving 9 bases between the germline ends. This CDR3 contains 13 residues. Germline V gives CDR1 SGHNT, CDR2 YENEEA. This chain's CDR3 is CASSLDRGTGYTF. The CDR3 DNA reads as TGTGCCAGCAGCTTAGACAGGGGAACTGGCTACACCTTC.

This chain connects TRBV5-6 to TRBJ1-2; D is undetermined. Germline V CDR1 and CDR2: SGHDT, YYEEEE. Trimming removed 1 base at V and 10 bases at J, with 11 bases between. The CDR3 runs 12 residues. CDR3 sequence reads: CASSLPLGVYTF. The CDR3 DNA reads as TGTGCCAGCAGCTTGCCCCTCGGAGTCTACACCTTC.

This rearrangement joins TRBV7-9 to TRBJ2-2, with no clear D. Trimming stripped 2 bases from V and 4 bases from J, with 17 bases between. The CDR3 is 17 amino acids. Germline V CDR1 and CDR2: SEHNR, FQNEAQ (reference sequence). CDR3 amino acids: CASSLSYPQGITGELFF. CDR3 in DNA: TGTGCCAGCAGCTTATCATACCCACAAGGAATCACCGGGGAGCTGTTTTTT. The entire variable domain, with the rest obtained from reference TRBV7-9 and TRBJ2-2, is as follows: DTGVSQNPRHKITKRGQNVTFRCDPISEHNRLYWYRQTLGQGPEFLTYFQNEAQLEKSRLLSDRFSAERPKGSFSTLEIQRTEQGDSAMYLCASSLSYPQGITGELFFGEGSRLTVL.

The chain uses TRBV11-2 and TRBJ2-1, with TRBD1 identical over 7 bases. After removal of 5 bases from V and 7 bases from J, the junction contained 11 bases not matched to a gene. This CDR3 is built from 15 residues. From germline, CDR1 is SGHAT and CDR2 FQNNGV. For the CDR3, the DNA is TGTGCCAGCAGCCCTAGACAGGGTAGGGAGAATGAGCAGTTCTTC. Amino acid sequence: CASSPRQGRENEQFF.

DNA for the CDR3: TGTGCCAGCCTAACTAGCGGGAGGCCTAACAATGAGCAGTTCTTC. Amino acids: CASLTSGRPNNEQFF. J is TRBJ2-1 and V is TRBV28; 12 nucleotides match TRBD2. The CDR3 runs 15 residues. Germline V lookup: CDR1 MDHEN, CDR2 SYDVKM. Trimming at V came to 8 bases and at J to 5 bases, leaving 7 bases not matched to a gene.

The CDR3 sequence is CASSLPGQGANEQYF. The CDR3 DNA sequence: TGTGCCAGCAGCTTACCAGGACAGGGGGCCAACGAGCAGTACTTC. The chain combines TRBV7-9 with TRBJ2-7; 11 nucleotides match TRBD1. Per the germline V gene, CDR1 is SEHNR and CDR2 is FQNEAQ (reference sequence). V shed 2 bases, J shed 5 bases, and the junction held 5 bases outside the gene matches. The CDR3 covers 15 residues. The full variable domain, its missing parts supplied by reference TRBV7-9 and TRBJ2-7, is DTGVSQNPRHKITKRGQNVTFRCDPISEHNRLYWYRQTLGQGPEFLTYFQNEAQLEKSRLLSDRFSAERPKGSFSTLEIQRTEQGDSAMYLCASSLPGQGANEQYFGPGTRLTVT.

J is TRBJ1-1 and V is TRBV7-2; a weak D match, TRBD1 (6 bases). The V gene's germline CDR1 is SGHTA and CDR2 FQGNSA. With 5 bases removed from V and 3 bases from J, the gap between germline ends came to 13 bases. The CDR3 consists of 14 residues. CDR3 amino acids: CASSLQGGDTEAFF. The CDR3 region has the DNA TGTGCCAGCAGCCTACAGGGAGGGGACACTGAAGCTTTCTTT.

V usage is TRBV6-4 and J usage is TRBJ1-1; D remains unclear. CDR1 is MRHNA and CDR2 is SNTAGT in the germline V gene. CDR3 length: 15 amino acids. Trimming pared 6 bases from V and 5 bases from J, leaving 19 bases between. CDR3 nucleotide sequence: TGTGCCAGCAGCCCAAGTGACCCACCGGGTACTGAAGCTTTCTTT. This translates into CASSPSDPPGTEAFF.

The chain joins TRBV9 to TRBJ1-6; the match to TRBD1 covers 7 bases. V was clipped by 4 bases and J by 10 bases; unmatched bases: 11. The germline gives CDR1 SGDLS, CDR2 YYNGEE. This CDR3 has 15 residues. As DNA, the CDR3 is TGTGCCAGCAGCCTTGAGGGGACAGCGTTATCACCCCTCCACTTT. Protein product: CASSLEGTALSPLHF. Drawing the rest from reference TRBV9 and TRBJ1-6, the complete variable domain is DSGVTQTPKHLITATGQRVTLRCSPRSGDLSVYWYQQSLDQGLQFLIQYYNGEERAKGNILERFSAQQFPDLHSELNLSSLELGDSALYFCASSLEGTALSPLHFGNGTRLTVT.

CDR3 nucleotide sequence: TGTGCCAGCAGCTTAACGATAGGCTACGAGCAGTACTTC. It yields the protein CASSLTIGYEQYF. The chain recombines TRBV7-9 with TRBJ2-7; no clear D. This CDR3 is 13 amino acids long. Trimming shortened V by 2 bases and J by 3 bases, and 8 bases separated the two germline ends. CDR1 is SEHNR, CDR2 FQNEAQ, per germline (reference sequence).

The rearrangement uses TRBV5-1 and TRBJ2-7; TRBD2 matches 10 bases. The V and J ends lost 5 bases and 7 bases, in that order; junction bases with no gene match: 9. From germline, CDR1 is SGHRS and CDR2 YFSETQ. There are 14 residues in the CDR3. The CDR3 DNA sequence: TGCGCCAGCAGACCCGGGACTAGCGCCTTTGAGCAGTACTTC. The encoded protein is CASRPGTSAFEQYF.

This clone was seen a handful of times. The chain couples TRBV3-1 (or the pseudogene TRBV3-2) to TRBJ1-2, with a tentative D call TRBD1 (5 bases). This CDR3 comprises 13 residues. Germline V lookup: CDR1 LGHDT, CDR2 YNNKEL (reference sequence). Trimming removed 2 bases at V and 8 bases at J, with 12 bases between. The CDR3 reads CASSQLGGRGYTF. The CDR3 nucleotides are TGTGCCAGCAGCCAACTCGGGGGACGGGGCTACACCTTC.

Here the CDR3 DNA reads TGTGCCAGCTCTAGCGGGAGTCCCCGCACAGATACGCAGTATTTT. It codes for CASSSGSPRTDTQYF. The rearrangement links TRBV6-5 to TRBJ2-3, with 10 bases identical to TRBD2. Germline trimming cut 8 bases from V and 1 base from J; bases unmatched to any gene: 6. Per the germline V gene, CDR1 is MNHEY and CDR2 is SVGAGI. There are 15 residues in the CDR3.

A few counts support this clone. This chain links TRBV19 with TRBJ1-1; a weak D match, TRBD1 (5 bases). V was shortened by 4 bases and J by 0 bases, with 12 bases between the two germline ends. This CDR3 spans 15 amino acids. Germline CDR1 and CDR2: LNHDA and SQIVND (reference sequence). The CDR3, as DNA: TGTGCCAGTAGTACCCGACAGTTCATGAACACTGAAGCTTTCTTT. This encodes CASSTRQFMNTEAFF.

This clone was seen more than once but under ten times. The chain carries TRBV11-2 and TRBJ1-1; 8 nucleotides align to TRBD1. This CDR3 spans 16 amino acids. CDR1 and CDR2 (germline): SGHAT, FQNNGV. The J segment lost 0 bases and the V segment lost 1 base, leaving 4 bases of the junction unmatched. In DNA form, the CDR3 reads TGTGCCAGCAGCTTAGTAATGGGACAGGTGAACACTGAAGCTTTCTTT. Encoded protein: CASSLVMGQVNTEAFF. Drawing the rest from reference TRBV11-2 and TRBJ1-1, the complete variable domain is EAGVAQSPRYKIIEKRQSVAFWCNPISGHATLYWYQQILGQGPKLLIQFQNNGVVDDSQLPKDRFSAERLKGVDSTLKIQPAKLEDSAVYLCASSLVMGQVNTEAFFGQGTRLTVV.

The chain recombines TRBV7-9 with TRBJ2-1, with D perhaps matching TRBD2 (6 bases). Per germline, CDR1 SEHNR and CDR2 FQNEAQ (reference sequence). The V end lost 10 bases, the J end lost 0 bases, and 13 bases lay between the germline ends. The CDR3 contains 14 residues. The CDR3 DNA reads TGTGCCACCCCCGGGGGAGGCTCCTACAATGAGCAGTTCTTC. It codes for CATPGGGSYNEQFF.

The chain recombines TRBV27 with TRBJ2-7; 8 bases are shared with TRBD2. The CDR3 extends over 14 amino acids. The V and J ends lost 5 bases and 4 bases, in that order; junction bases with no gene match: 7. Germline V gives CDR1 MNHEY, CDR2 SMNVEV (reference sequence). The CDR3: CASSRTSPIYEQYF. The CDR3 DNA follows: TGTGCCAGCAGTCGGACTAGCCCTATTTACGAGCAGTACTTC.

The CDR3 coding sequence is TGTGCCTGGAGCCGGGGATTCACCGGGGAGCTGTTTTTT. Its protein product is CAWSRGFTGELFF. The J gene is TRBJ2-2, the V gene TRBV30; a weak D match, TRBD2 (5 bases). The CDR3 totals 13 residues. V was shortened by 3 bases and J by 4 bases, with 9 bases between the two germline ends. CDR1 is GTSNPN and CDR2 is SVGIG in the germline V gene (reference sequence).